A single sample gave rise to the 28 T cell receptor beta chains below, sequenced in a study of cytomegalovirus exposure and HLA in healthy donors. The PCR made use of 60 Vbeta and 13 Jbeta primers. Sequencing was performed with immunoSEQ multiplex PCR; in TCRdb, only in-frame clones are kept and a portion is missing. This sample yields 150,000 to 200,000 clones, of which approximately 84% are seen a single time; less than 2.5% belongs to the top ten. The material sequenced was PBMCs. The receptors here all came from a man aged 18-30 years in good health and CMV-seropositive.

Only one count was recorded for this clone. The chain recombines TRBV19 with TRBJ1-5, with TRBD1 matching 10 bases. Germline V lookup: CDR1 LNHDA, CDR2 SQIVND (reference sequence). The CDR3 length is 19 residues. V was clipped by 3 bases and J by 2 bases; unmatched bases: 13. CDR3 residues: CASSIRQGASFGGNQPQHF. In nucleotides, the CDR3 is TGTGCCAGTAGTATCCGACAGGGGGCGTCTTTTGGGGGCAATCAGCCCCAGCATTTT. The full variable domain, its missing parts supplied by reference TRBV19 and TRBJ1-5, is DGGITQSPKYLFRKEGQNVTLSCEQNLNHDAMYWYRQDPGQGLRLIYYSQIVNDFQKGDIAEGYSVSREKKESFPLTVTSAQKNPTAFYLCASSIRQGASFGGNQPQHFGDGTRLSIL.

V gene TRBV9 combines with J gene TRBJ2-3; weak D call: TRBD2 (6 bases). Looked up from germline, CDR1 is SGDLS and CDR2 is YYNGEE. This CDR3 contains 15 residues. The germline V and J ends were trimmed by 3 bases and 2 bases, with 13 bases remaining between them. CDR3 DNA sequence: TGTGCCAGCAGCGCAGGAGGGGATTTCACAGATACGCAGTATTTT. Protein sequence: CASSAGGDFTDTQYF.

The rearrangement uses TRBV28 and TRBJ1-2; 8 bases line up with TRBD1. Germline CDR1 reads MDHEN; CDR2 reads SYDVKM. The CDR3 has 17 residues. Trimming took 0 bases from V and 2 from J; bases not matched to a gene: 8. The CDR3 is CASSLWHQGQGNYGYTF. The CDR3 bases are TGTGCCAGCAGTTTATGGCATCAAGGACAGGGCAACTATGGCTACACCTTC.

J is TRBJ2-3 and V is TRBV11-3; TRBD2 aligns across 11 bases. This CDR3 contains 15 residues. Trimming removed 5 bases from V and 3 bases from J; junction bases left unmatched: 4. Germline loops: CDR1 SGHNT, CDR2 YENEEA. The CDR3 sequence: CASSVSGGATDTQYF. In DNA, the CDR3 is TGTGCCAGCAGCGTTAGCGGGGGGGCAACAGATACGCAGTATTTT.

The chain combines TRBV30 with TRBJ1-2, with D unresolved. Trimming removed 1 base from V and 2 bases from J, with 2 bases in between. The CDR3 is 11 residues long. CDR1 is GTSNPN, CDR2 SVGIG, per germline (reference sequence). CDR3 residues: CAWSANYGYTF. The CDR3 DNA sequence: TGTGCCTGGAGTGCAAACTATGGCTACACCTTC.

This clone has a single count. CDR3 coding DNA: TGTGCCAGCAGTGAATCAGGGGGTTATGGCTACACCTTC. Amino acid sequence: CASSESGGYGYTF. J is TRBJ1-2 and V is TRBV25-1, with TRBD1 matching over 7 bases. CDR1 is MGHDK, CDR2 SYGVNS, per germline. The V and J ends lost 1 base and 5 bases, in that order; junction bases with no gene match: 1. The CDR3 is made up of 13 amino acids.

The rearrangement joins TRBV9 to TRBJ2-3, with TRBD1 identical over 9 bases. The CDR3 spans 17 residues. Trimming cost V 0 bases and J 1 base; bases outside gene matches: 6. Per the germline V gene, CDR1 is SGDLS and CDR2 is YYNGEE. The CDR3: CASSVGSGQGGTDTQYF. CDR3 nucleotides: TGTGCCAGCAGCGTAGGATCGGGACAGGGCGGCACAGATACGCAGTATTTT.

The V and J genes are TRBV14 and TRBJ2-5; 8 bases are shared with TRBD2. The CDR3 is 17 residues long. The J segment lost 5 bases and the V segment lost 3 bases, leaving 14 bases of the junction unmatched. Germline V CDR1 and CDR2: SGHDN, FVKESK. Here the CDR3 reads CASSHSAVGQRGETQYF. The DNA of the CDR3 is TGTGCCAGCAGCCATTCGGCCGTTGGCCAGCGGGGGGAGACCCAGTACTTC.

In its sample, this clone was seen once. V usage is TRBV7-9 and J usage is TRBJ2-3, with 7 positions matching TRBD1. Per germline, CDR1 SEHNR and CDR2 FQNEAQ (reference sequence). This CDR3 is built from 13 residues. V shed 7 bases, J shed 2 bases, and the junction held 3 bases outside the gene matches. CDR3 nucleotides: TGTGCCAGCACCGGACAGGACACAGATACGCAGTATTTT. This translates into CASTGQDTDTQYF.

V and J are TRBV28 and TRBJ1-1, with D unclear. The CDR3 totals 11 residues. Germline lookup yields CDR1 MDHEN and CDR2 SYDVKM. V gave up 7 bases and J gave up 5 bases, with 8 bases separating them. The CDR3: CASTGVTEAFF. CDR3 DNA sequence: TGTGCCAGCACCGGGGTGACTGAAGCTTTCTTT.

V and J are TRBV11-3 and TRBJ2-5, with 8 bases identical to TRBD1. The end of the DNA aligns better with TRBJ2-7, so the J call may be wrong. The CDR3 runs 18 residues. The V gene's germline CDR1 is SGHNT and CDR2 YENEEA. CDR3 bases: TGTGCCAGCAGCTCATCTTTATGGACAGGGAGGAGCTCCTACGAGCAGTACTTC. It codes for CASSSSLWTGRSSYEQYF.

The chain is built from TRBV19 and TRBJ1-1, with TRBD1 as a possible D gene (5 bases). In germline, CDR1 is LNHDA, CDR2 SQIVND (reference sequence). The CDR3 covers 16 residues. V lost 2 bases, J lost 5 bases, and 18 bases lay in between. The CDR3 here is CASSIQAAGHGTEAFF. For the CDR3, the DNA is TGTGCCAGTAGTATACAGGCGGCAGGGCATGGGACTGAAGCTTTCTTT.

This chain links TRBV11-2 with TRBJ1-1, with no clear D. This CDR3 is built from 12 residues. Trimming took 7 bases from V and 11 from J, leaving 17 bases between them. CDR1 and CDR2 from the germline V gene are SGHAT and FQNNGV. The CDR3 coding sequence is TGTGCCAGCACCCAAGGCGGCAGTGCGGCTTTCTTT. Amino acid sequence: CASTQGGSAAFF.

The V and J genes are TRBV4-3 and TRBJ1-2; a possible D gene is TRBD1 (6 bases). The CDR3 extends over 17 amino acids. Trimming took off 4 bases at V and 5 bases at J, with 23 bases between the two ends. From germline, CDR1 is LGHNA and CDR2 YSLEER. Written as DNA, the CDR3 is TGCGCCAGCAGCCCTCCCGAGCTACAGGGTGTTCAGTATGGCTACACCTTC. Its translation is CASSPPELQGVQYGYTF.

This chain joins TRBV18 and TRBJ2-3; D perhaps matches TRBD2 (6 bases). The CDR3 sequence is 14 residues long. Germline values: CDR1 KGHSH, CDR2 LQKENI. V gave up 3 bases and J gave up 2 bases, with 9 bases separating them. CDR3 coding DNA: TGTGCCAGCTCACCCGGGGGAACCACAGATACGCAGTATTTT. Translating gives CASSPGGTTDTQYF.

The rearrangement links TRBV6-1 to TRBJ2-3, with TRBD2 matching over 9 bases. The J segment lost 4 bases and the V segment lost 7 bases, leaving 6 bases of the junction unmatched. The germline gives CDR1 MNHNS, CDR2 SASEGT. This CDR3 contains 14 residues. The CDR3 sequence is CASTSGAGADTQYF. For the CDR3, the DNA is TGTGCCAGCACTAGCGGGGCAGGCGCAGATACGCAGTATTTT.

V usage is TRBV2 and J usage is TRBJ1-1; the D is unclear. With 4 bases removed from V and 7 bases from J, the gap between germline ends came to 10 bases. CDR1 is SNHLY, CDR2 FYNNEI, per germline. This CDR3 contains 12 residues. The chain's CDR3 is CASSGAGFEAFF. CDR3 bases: TGTGCCAGCAGTGGAGCCGGGTTTGAAGCTTTCTTT.

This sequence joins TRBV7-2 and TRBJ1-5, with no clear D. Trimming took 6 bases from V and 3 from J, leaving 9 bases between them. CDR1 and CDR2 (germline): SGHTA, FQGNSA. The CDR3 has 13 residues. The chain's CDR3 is CASSQALNQPQHF. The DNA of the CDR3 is TGTGCCAGCAGTCAGGCTCTCAATCAGCCCCAGCATTTT.

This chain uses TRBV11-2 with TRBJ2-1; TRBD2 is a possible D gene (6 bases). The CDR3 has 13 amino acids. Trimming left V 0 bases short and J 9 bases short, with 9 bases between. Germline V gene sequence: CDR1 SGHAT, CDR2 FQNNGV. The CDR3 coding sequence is TGTGCCAGCAGCTTAGATTGGGACTTTGAGCAGTTCTTC. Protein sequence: CASSLDWDFEQFF.

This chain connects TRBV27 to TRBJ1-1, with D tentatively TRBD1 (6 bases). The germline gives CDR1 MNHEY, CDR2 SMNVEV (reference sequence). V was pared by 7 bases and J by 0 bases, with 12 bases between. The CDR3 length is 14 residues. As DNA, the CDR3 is TGTGCCAGCAAACAGGGAACGATGAACACTGAAGCTTTCTTT. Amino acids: CASKQGTMNTEAFF.

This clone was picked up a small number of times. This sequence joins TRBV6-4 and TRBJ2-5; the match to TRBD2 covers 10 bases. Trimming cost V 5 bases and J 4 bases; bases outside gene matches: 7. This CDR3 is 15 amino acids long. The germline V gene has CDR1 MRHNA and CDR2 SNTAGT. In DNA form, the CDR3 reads TGTGCCAGCAGTCCTATAGCGGGGGGTTTAGAGACCCAGTACTTC. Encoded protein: CASSPIAGGLETQYF.

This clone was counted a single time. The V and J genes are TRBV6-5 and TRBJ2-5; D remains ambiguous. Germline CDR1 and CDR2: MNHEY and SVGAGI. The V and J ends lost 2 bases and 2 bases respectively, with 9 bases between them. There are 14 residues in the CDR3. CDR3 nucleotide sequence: TGTGCCAGCAGTTACGGTAGCCGTCAAGAGACCCAGTACTTC. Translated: CASSYGSRQETQYF.

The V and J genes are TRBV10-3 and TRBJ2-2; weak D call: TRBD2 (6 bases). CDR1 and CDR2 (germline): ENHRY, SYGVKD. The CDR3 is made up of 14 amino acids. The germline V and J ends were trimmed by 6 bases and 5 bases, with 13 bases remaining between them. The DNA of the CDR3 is TGTGCCATCAGAACCCCCGGGACTACCGGGGAGCTGTTTTTT. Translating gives CAIRTPGTTGELFF.

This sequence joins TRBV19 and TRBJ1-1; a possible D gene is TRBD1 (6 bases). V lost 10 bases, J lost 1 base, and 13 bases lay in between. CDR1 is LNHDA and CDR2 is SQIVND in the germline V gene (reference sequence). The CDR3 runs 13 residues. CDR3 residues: CATKTGQNTEAFF. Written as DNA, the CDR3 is TGTGCCACCAAGACAGGACAGAACACTGAAGCTTTCTTT.

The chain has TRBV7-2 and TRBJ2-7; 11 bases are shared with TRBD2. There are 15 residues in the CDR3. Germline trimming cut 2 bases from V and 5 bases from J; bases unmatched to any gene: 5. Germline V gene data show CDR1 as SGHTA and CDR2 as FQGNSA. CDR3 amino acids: CASSLKPSGGHEQYF. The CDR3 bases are TGTGCCAGCAGCTTAAAGCCTAGCGGGGGGCACGAGCAGTACTTC.

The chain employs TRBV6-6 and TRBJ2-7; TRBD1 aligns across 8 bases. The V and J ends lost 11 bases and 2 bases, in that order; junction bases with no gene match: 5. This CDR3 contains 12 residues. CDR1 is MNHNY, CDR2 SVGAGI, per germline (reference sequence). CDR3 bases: TGTGCCGTCGGACAGGGACCCTACGAGCAGTACTTC. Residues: CAVGQGPYEQYF.

The CDR3 bases are TGTGCCAGCAGCCCCGGACAGGGGGCCGACTATGGCTACACCTTC. This translates into CASSPGQGADYGYTF. The rearrangement uses TRBV7-6 and TRBJ1-2; 11 positions match TRBD1. This CDR3 is built from 15 residues. CDR1 SGHVS and CDR2 FNYEAQ come from the germline V gene. After removal of 5 bases from V and 3 bases from J, the junction contained 5 bases not matched to a gene. Based on the CDR3 plus reference TRBV7-6 and TRBJ1-2, the full variable domain is GAGVSQSPRYKVTKRGQDVALRCDPISGHVSLYWYRQALGQGPEFLTYFNYEAQQDKSGLPNDRFSAERPEGSISTLTIQRTEQRDSAMYRCASSPGQGADYGYTFGSGTRLTVV.

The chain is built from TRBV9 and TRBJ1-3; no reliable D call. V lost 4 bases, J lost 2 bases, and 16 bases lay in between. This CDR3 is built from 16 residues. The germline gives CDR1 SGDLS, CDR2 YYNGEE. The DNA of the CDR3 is TGTGCCAGCAGCCCCCTAGGAGGAAGGACTGGAAACACCATATATTTT. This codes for CASSPLGGRTGNTIYF.